This is a list of T cell receptor beta chains from one sample in a study of cytomegalovirus exposure and HLA in healthy donors. Some clones are missing from TCRdb's copy, which holds only in-frame ones; the method was immunoSEQ multiplex PCR. Here the sample spans fewer than 40,000 clones, roughly 88% being singletons. Specimen: PBMCs. The receptors stem from a woman in her thirties or forties in good health and CMV-seropositive. CDR3s leave out the opening cysteine and the closing phenylalanine or tryptophan. D genes are given only for firm matches. The size entry is marked missing in some rows and otherwise reads once, few, many or a size class.

TRBV6-5,NA,NA,TRBJ2-2,ASRDYTGELF
TRBV29-1,NA,once,TRBJ1-3,SVEDQAGAGTIY
TRBV5-4,NA,NA,TRBJ2-3,ASSLAGHSTDTQY
TRBV5-1,NA,NA,TRBJ1-2,ASSLANSNYGYT
TRBV4-2,NA,NA,TRBJ2-7,ASSQGDNYEQY
TRBV10-3,TRBD1,few,TRBJ1-2,AISEEGARNGYT
TRBV4-3,NA,once,TRBJ1-2,ASSQDRGIYGYT
TRBV9,TRBD2,NA,TRBJ2-5,ASSVSGGQETQY
TRBV7-2,NA,NA,TRBJ2-3,ASSSSERPSTDTQY
TRBV7-9,NA,NA,TRBJ1-2,ASSLGGYT
TRBV7-2,TRBD2,NA,TRBJ2-1,ASSFTSGGEDEQF
TRBV5-6,TRBD1,NA,TRBJ1-5,ASSLRGTGVNQPQH
TRBV7-6,NA,NA,TRBJ2-1,ASSPHPQDNEQF
TRBV5-1,TRBD1,NA,TRBJ1-4,ASSTAGTGFEKLF
TRBV2,NA,NA,TRBJ1-1,ASSAGVTLPEAF
TRBV6-5,TRBD1,NA,TRBJ1-5,ASSSTTGEGGQPQH
TRBV7-6,NA,NA,TRBJ1-4,ASSLSSLAGEKLF
TRBV6-5,NA,once,TRBJ2-7,ASSYRQGLYEQY
TRBV15,TRBD1,once,TRBJ1-5,ATSSLPGQGAGPQH
TRBV7-2,NA,NA,TRBJ1-5,ASSFGGSRARYNQPQH
TRBV7-9,TRBD1,NA,TRBJ1-1,ASSLATGMNTEAF
TRBV30,NA,once,TRBJ1-1,AWRQGRNTEAF
TRBV9,TRBD1,NA,TRBJ1-2,ASSTRTGPYGYT
TRBV7-9,NA,NA,TRBJ2-7,ASSTGSYEQY
TRBV30,NA,NA,TRBJ2-7,AWSGQPGNEQY
TRBV5-4,NA,once,TRBJ1-2,ASSSDSAYYGYT
TRBV7-2,TRBD1,NA,TRBJ1-4,ASSLEDRGHEKLF
TRBV30,NA,NA,TRBJ2-1,AWSVRESSYNEQF
TRBV7-2,NA,NA,TRBJ2-3,ASSPTLRGTSDTQY
TRBV6-5,NA,NA,TRBJ1-5,ASSFDQPQH
TRBV6-6,NA,NA,TRBJ2-7,ASSRGDEQY
TRBV10-3,NA,NA,TRBJ2-5,AITPTGVRETQY